Listed below are T cell receptor beta chains from one sample, sequenced in a study of control samples from healthy donors and cancer patients. Sequencing was performed with immunoSEQ multiplex PCR; in TCRdb, only in-frame clones are kept and a portion is missing. The profile covers 45,000 to 70,000 clones, with 75% to 95% appearing a single time and around 0.91% taken by the ten largest. The specimen sequenced was PBMCs. Receptors were obtained from a man aged 30 to 45 with colorectal cancer. CDR3s include the opening cysteine and the closing phenylalanine or tryptophan. A D gene is named only where the DNA matches it firmly. Expanded clones are given a class, and other clones once, few, many or no size at all.

clone_size j_call d_call v_call cdr3_aa cdr3_nt
. TRBJ2-3 . TRBV19 CASGGYVTDTQYF TGTGCCAGCGGGGGATATGTCACAGATACGCAGTATTTT
. TRBJ1-1 . TRBV4-2 CASSQEFNTEAFF TGTGCCAGCAGCCAAGAATTTAACACTGAAGCTTTCTTT
. TRBJ1-2 . TRBV2 CAAPGEKGRFYGYTF TGTGCCGCACCTGGGGAAAAGGGACGGTTCTATGGCTACACCTTC
once TRBJ2-6 . TRBV11-2 CASSLDRAANVLTF TGTGCCAGCAGCTTAGACAGGGCGGCCAACGTCCTGACTTTC
. TRBJ1-1 . TRBV7-9 CASTLATGEAFF TGTGCCAGCACCCTCGCGACGGGTGAAGCTTTCTTT
few TRBJ2-6 TRBD1 TRBV4-3 CASSRLTGAGANVLTF TGCGCCAGCAGCCGCCTGACAGGGGCTGGGGCCAACGTCCTGACTTTC
. TRBJ2-2 . TRBV29-1 CSGQNTGELFF TGCTCGGGACAAAACACCGGGGAGCTGTTTTTT
. TRBJ1-1 . TRBV4-2 CASSQEFASLFTEAFF TGTGCCAGCAGCCAAGAATTTGCCTCGTTGTTCACTGAAGCTTTCTTT
. TRBJ2-3 . TRBV2 CASSDFGADTDTQYF TGTGCCAGCAGTGACTTCGGGGCCGACACAGATACGCAGTATTTT
. TRBJ1-1 TRBD1 TRBV4-1 CASSQEGTGVNTEAFF TGCGCCAGCAGCCAAGAGGGGACAGGGGTGAACACTGAAGCTTTCTTT
once TRBJ2-7 TRBD1 TRBV6-2/TRBV6-3 CASSTNRGRNEQYF TGTGCCAGCAGTACTAACAGGGGGAGGAACGAGCAGTACTTC
. TRBJ1-3 . TRBV6-5 CASSYGGGPGNTIYF TGTGCCAGCAGTTACGGTGGGGGGCCTGGAAACACCATATATTTT
. TRBJ1-2 . TRBV6-2/TRBV6-3 CASSYYGRNYGYTF TGTGCCAGCAGTTACTACGGCAGAAACTATGGCTACACCTTC
. TRBJ1-6 . TRBV10-2 CASSELVRLESPLHF TGCGCCAGCAGTGAGTTGGTCAGGTTGGAGTCACCCCTCCACTTT
. TRBJ1-2 . TRBV11-2 CASSLAEGLYYGYTF TGTGCCAGCAGCTTAGCGGAGGGATTGTACTATGGCTACACCTTC